Listed below are T cell receptor beta chains from one sample, sequenced in a study of technical replicates of blood from a handful of donors. The assay was immunoSEQ multiplex PCR, and TCRdb's table has in-frame clones only and misses some. The sample lists tens of thousands of clones; roughly 90% were seen once. The material sequenced was PBMCs. The receptors originated from a human donor in good health. Some clones in this sample may be carry-over from other donors' samples. Each CDR3 is given with its conserved first and last residue. The D gene is left open where the match is weak. Only part of the rows carry a size: once, few, many, or a class if the clone is expanded.

>TRBJ2-1|few|NA|TRBV15|14
CATSRELRYNEQFF
TGTGCCACCAGCAGAGAACTACGGTACAATGAGCAGTTCTTC
>TRBJ2-7|NA|NA|TRBV4-2|14
CASSQGSGSYEQYF
TGTGCCAGCAGCCAAGGTTCAGGCTCCTACGAGCAGTACTTC
>TRBJ1-2|NA|TRBD1|TRBV5-1|16
CASSLARSGGFNGYTF
TGCGCCAGCAGCTTGGCCAGGTCAGGGGGCTTTAATGGCTACACCTTC
>TRBJ2-3|NA|TRBD2|TRBV5-1|20
CASSSTRWSGSRLVPDTQYF
TGCGCCAGCAGCTCGACCCGCTGGAGCGGGAGCCGCCTGGTCCCAGATACGCAGTATTTT
>TRBJ2-3|NA|TRBD2|TRBV7-9|15
CASSSREAGLHTQYF
TGTGCCAGCAGCTCCCGGGAGGCCGGGCTACATACGCAGTATTTT
>TRBJ1-3|NA|NA|TRBV11-2|16
CASSLIGVYSGNTIYF
TGTGCCAGCAGCTTAATCGGGGTCTATTCTGGAAACACCATATATTTT
>TRBJ1-2|NA|NA|TRBV29-1|14
CSVESFRENYGYTF
TGCAGCGTTGAATCGTTCAGGGAAAACTATGGCTACACCTTC
>TRBJ2-7|NA|TRBD2|TRBV5-1|18
CASTRGTSGRYGSYEQYF
TGCGCCAGCACTCGGGGGACTAGCGGGAGGTACGGGTCCTACGAGCAGTACTTC
>TRBJ1-1|few|TRBD1|TRBV7-6|17
CASSAIIQGGPNTEAFF
TGTGCCAGCAGCGCTATAATTCAGGGGGGCCCTAACACTGAAGCTTTCTTT
>TRBJ1-2|once|NA|TRBV7-9|13
CASSFEQGYGYTF
TGTGCCAGCAGCTTCGAACAGGGATACGGCTACACCTTC
>TRBJ2-7|NA|NA|TRBV19|16
CASSSTRFGFAYEQYF
TGTGCCAGTAGTTCCACTAGATTCGGGTTCGCCTACGAGCAGTACTTC
>TRBJ2-7|NA|NA|TRBV30|12
CAWSEIGDEQYF
TGTGCCTGGAGTGAAATCGGGGACGAGCAGTACTTC
>TRBJ2-5|NA|TRBD2|TRBV7-9|15
CASSFGIAGGETQYF
TGTGCCAGCAGCTTCGGGATAGCGGGGGGAGAGACCCAGTACTTC
>TRBJ1-6|NA|TRBD1|TRBV29-1|15
CSVQRDSSNNSPLHF
TGCAGCGTGCAAAGGGACAGCTCCAATAATTCACCCCTCCACTTT